The next 21 T cell receptor beta chains were all read from a single sample in a study of Graves' ophthalmopathy and Graves' hyperthyroidism. The authors amplified TCR beta CDR3 regions, and they did so from RNA transcripts for repertoire sequencing. HTBI-primed first-round RT-PCR preceded second-round multiplex PCR. In TCRdb, the multiplex PCR reads were re-called with MiXCR into one record per CDR3 protein. The repertoire includes about 660,000 distinct CDR3 sequences, over 40% of them detected once, and around 3.3% sits in the top ten. The sequenced sample was peripheral blood. The receptors derive from an adult man with Graves' ophthalmopathy.

This clonotype has a single count. A much bigger clone sits one base away, suggesting this may be a read error. No conserved phenylalanine or tryptophan ends this CDR3, so it is likely a read error. This chain links TRBV20-1 with TRBJ1-1, with D unclear. Trimming pared 0 bases from V and 0 bases from J, leaving 11 bases between. The CDR3 runs to 15 residues. CDR1 and CDR2 (germline): DFQATT, SNEGSKA (reference sequence). This chain's CDR3 is CSARDHDGLNTEAFL. The CDR3 DNA sequence: TGCAGTGCTAGAGATCATGACGGACTGAACACTGAAGCTTTCCTT.

The gene calls are TRBV19 and TRBJ1-2; D is unclear. The germline V gene encodes CDR1 LNHDA and CDR2 SQIVND (reference sequence). Trimming pared 11 bases from V and 3 bases from J, leaving 19 bases between. CDR3 length: 14 amino acids. In nucleotides, the CDR3 is TGTGCCCCCTTGGCGGGGAACGGATACTATGGCTACACCTTC. Translated: CAPLAGNGYYGYTF.

Only one count was recorded for this clonotype. This chain uses TRBV10-3 with TRBJ2-2; no reliable D call. Germline CDR1 and CDR2: ENHRY and SYGVKD. Trimming removed 6 bases at V and 7 bases at J, with 6 bases between. The CDR3 spans 11 residues. DNA of the CDR3: TGTGCCATCAGCCATAGCGGGGAGCTGTTTTTT. This gives the protein CAISHSGELFF.

In this sample, this clonotype turned up many times. The genes are TRBV24-1 and TRBJ1-4, with D possibly matching TRBD1 (5 bases). Germline CDR1 and CDR2: KGHDR and SFDVKD. The CDR3 has 15 amino acids. V shed 1 base and J shed 7 bases, with 12 bases lying between them. The CDR3 DNA follows: TGTGCCACCAGTGATTTTGGGGGTTCGCGTGAAAAACTGTTTTTT. Protein: CATSDFGGSREKLFF.

This clonotype was picked up many times. The V gene is TRBV5-8, the J gene TRBJ2-5; D gene unclear. The germline V and J ends were trimmed by 4 bases and 3 bases, with 10 bases remaining between them. Germline loops: CDR1 SGHTS, CDR2 YDEGEE. CDR3 length equals 13 residues. Here the CDR3 DNA reads TGTGCCAGCAGCCAGGACGTGGAAGAGACCCAGTACTTC. Its protein product is CASSQDVEETQYF.

This chain joins TRBV5-1 and TRBJ1-4; 7 bases line up with TRBD1. The CDR3 spans 16 residues. Trimming at V came to 7 bases and at J to 5 bases, leaving 14 bases not matched to a gene. The germline gives CDR1 SGHRS, CDR2 YFSETQ. The CDR3 sequence: CASSTGLQGGNEKLFF. CDR3 nucleotides: TGCGCCAGCTCCACGGGCCTTCAGGGGGGCAATGAAAAACTGTTTTTT.

The rearrangement links TRBV6-6 to TRBJ2-7; D call uncertain. V lost 6 bases to trimming and J lost 0 bases, with 12 bases between them. The CDR3 totals 14 residues. Germline V CDR1 and CDR2: MNHNY, SVGAGI (reference sequence). CDR3 amino acids: CASRPRASSYEQYF. DNA of the CDR3: TGTGCCAGCAGGCCTAGGGCCTCCTCCTACGAGCAGTACTTC.

This chain links TRBV19 with TRBJ1-5; D unclear. This CDR3 region has 15 residues. Trimming removed 0 bases from V and 5 bases from J, with 11 bases in between. Germline CDR1 reads LNHDA; CDR2 reads SQIVND (reference sequence). The DNA for the CDR3 is TGTGCCAGTAGTATAGATCTTAGGGAATATCAGCCCCAGCATTTT. Its protein is CASSIDLREYQPQHF.

On this clonotype: The germline gene is not matched at one end of the junction; a read error may be the cause. The chain has TRBV12-3 or TRBV12-4 and TRBJ1-3; D gene unclear. CDR3 size: 13 residues. The chain's CDR3 is CASVEGPGNTIYF. CDR3 bases: TGTGCCAGCGTTGAAGGACCTGGCAACACCATATATTTT.

The chain uses TRBV2 and TRBJ2-5, with D maybe TRBD1 (5 bases). The DNA end favors TRBJ2-1, so the J call may be wrong. The CDR3 covers 15 residues. Germline CDR1 is SNHLY and CDR2 is FYNNEI. The CDR3 DNA sequence: TGTGCCAGCAGTGAAAACGTAGGCAGGGTAGGTGAGCAGTTCTTC. This codes for CASSENVGRVGEQFF.

The chain uses TRBV9 and TRBJ1-2, with unresolved D. The CDR3 has 13 residues. V was shortened by 3 bases and J by 6 bases, with 12 bases between the two germline ends. The germline gives CDR1 SGDLS, CDR2 YYNGEE. The CDR3 DNA follows: TGTGCCAGCAGCGGAGGGCGCACCCATGGCTACACCTTC. It translates to CASSGGRTHGYTF.

This chain connects TRBV7-8 to TRBJ2-3, with D perhaps TRBD2 (6 bases). Deletions cut 0 bases from V and 2 bases from J, with 15 bases between. The CDR3 consists of 17 residues. CDR1 and CDR2 (germline): SGHVS, FQNEAQ. The CDR3 protein is CASSLAFGGADTDTQYF. CDR3 DNA sequence: TGTGCCAGCAGCTTAGCGTTTGGCGGGGCAGACACAGATACGCAGTATTTT. Supplemented by reference TRBV7-8 and TRBJ2-3, the full variable domain reads GAGVSQSPRYKVAKRGQDVALRCDPISGHVSLFWYQQALGQGPEFLTYFQNEAQLDKSGLPSDRFFAERPEGSVSTLKIQRTQQEDSAVYLCASSLAFGGADTDTQYFGPGTRLTVL.

To note about this clonotype: Since the CDR3 does not end with the conserved phenylalanine or tryptophan, this likely comes from a read error. The chain couples TRBV2 to TRBJ1-1; no firm D call. Germline values: CDR1 SNHLY, CDR2 FYNNEI. Deletions cut 2 bases from V and 1 base from J, with 11 bases between. CDR3 length equals 15 residues. The CDR3 nucleotides are TGTGCCAGCAGTGAAATGGTCAGGCAGAACACTGAAGCTTTCCTT. Protein product: CASSEMVRQNTEAFL.

V is TRBV7-2 and J is TRBJ1-2; 8 bases are a match to TRBD1. Looked up from germline, CDR1 is SGHTA and CDR2 is FQGNSA. With V trimmed by 5 bases and J by 2 bases, 10 bases remained unmatched. The CDR3 covers 16 residues. CDR3 region: CASSLDRGRPNYGYTF. The CDR3 DNA follows: TGTGCCAGCAGCCTCGACAGGGGCAGGCCAAACTATGGCTACACCTTC.

Within the sample, this clonotype is medium-sized (0.01 to 0.1%). This chain links TRBV25-1 with TRBJ2-6, with D maybe TRBD1 (5 bases). The CDR3 runs to 13 residues. V lost 6 bases and J lost 3, with 6 bases in between. Germline V lookup: CDR1 MGHDK, CDR2 SYGVNS. CDR3 sequence: CASRGDGANVLTF. The CDR3 DNA sequence: TGTGCCAGCAGAGGGGATGGGGCCAACGTCCTGACTTTC.

The chain carries TRBV12-3 or TRBV12-4 and TRBJ2-7; no definite D call. Trimming stripped 6 bases from V and 5 bases from J, with 23 bases between. CDR3 length: 16 amino acids. This CDR3 reads CASSPASRTLPHEQYF. The CDR3 DNA is TGTGCCAGCAGCCCCGCCTCCCGGACCCTCCCTCACGAGCAGTACTTC.

This clonotype was seen only a few times. This chain links TRBV3-1 with TRBJ2-7, with 8 bases identical to TRBD2. Germline CDR1 LGHDT, CDR2 YNNKEL (reference sequence). The CDR3 covers 18 residues. V shed 4 bases and J 0 bases; nucleotides not matched to a gene: 14. This CDR3 is CASSPDQFSGGNSYEQYF. The CDR3 DNA reads as TGTGCCAGCAGCCCCGATCAGTTCAGCGGGGGAAACTCCTACGAGCAGTACTTC.

This clonotype was detected only a few times. The J gene is TRBJ1-2, the V gene TRBV5-1, with unresolved D. Trimming left V 0 bases short and J 5 bases short, with 8 bases between. The CDR3 is 13 residues long. Germline assignment: CDR1 SGHRS and CDR2 YFSETQ. The CDR3 here is CASSLAPRYGYTF. The CDR3 DNA reads TGCGCCAGCAGCTTGGCCCCTCGGTATGGCTACACCTTC.

This clonotype was found many times. V gene TRBV10-3 combines with J gene TRBJ1-5; D uncertain. This CDR3 spans 13 amino acids. V lost 4 bases and J lost 3, with 7 bases in between. Germline-derived CDR1 and CDR2 are ENHRY and SYGVKD. CDR3 DNA sequence: TGTGCCATCAGTGGGGCCGACAATCAGCCCCAGCATTTT. Its translation: CAISGADNQPQHF.

This clonotype has at least ten counts. The CDR3: CATSRDGGAGSVAFF. Here the CDR3 DNA reads TGTGCCACCAGCAGAGATGGGGGTGCAGGTTCGGTCGCTTTCTTT. This chain links TRBV15 with TRBJ1-1, with D possibly being TRBD1 (5 bases). The CDR3 is 15 amino acids. From germline, CDR1 is LNHNV and CDR2 YYDKDF (reference sequence). Trimming removed 0 bases at V and 11 bases at J, with 19 bases between.

The CDR3 loop is CASSVEWTGYNQPQHF. CDR3 sequence (DNA): TGTGCCAGCAGCGTAGAGTGGACAGGCTACAATCAGCCCCAGCATTTT. The V gene is TRBV9, the J gene TRBJ1-5; 7 bases fit TRBD1. Germline V lookup: CDR1 SGDLS, CDR2 YYNGEE. Unmatched junction bases numbered 6, after V lost 0 bases and J lost 3 bases. This CDR3 is 16 amino acids long.